Shown below are 5 T cell receptor beta chains from a single sample sequenced in a study of radiation and T cells in renal cell carcinoma. The protocol was immunoSEQ multiplex PCR, while the TCRdb copy is restricted to in-frame clones and leaves out a portion. The table lists 20,000 to 25,000 clones, nearly 60% of them singletons. Treatment meaning: treatment-naive control, cytoreductive nephrectomy. This sample comprised tumor tissue, obtained from a patient whose treatment was nephrectomy without radiotherapy. Receptors originate from a man aged 40-50 years with renal cell carcinoma.

This clone came up a few times. The chain recombines TRBV28 with TRBJ1-5; D possibly corresponds to TRBD1 (6 bases). The CDR3 is made up of 16 amino acids. Germline values: CDR1 MDHEN, CDR2 SYDVKM. The germline V and J ends were trimmed by 1 base and 2 bases, with 12 bases remaining between them. CDR3 DNA: TGTGCCAGCAGTTTATTTTGGGGGGCTGGCAATCAGCCCCAGCATTTT. Its translation: CASSLFWGAGNQPQHF.

The chain carries TRBV9 and TRBJ2-1; D gene unclear. V was cut by 4 bases and J by 0 bases, with 8 bases left in between. CDR3 length: 14 amino acids. Germline V gene data show CDR1 as SGDLS and CDR2 as YYNGEE. CDR3 sequence (DNA): TGTGCCAGCAGCCTTAGGACCTCCTACAATGAGCAGTTCTTC. This translates into CASSLRTSYNEQFF. Complete variable domain (other parts from reference TRBV9 and TRBJ2-1): DSGVTQTPKHLITATGQRVTLRCSPRSGDLSVYWYQQSLDQGLQFLIQYYNGEERAKGNILERFSAQQFPDLHSELNLSSLELGDSALYFCASSLRTSYNEQFFGPGTRLTVL.

The chain couples TRBV2 to TRBJ1-2; a possible D gene is TRBD1 (5 bases). The ends were cut back, 3 bases at V and 1 base at J, with 9 bases in the middle. CDR1 and CDR2 from the germline V gene are SNHLY and FYNNEI. This CDR3 has 14 residues. The CDR3 reads CASSDGTGNYGYTF. The CDR3 DNA follows: TGTGCCAGCAGTGATGGGACCGGTAACTATGGCTACACCTTC.

This chain uses TRBV30 with TRBJ2-4, with D unresolved. Trimming shortened V by 0 bases and J by 7 bases, and 13 bases separated the two germline ends. The CDR3 loop spans 14 amino acids. The V gene's germline CDR1 is GTSNPN and CDR2 SVGIG (reference sequence). The CDR3 protein is CAWSVQSGTNIQYF. As DNA, the CDR3 is TGTGCCTGGAGTGTTCAGTCTGGTACGAACATTCAGTACTTC.

The chain combines TRBV9 with TRBJ1-5, with no clear D. Germline V gene lookup returns CDR1 SGDLS and CDR2 YYNGEE. V was shortened by 0 bases and J by 0 bases, with 7 bases between the two germline ends. This CDR3 region has 15 residues. The DNA for the CDR3 is TGTGCCAGCAGCGTAGTCCCGGATAGCAATCAGCCCCAGCATTTT. Protein sequence: CASSVVPDSNQPQHF.